The source of this T cell receptor (beta chain) is a study of regulatory T cells in long-lasting Graves disease. Trimming removed 0 bases at V and 6 bases at J, with 13 bases between. Germline V gene lookup returns CDR1 SGHRS and CDR2 YFSETQ. The CDR3 covers 15 residues. Documented time point: newly diagnosed GD, antithyroid drugs for less than 3 months. PBMC RNA was the source of the TCR library. This clonotype was recorded many times. According to the study, TCR beta libraries were built with iRepertoire HTBI primers and CDR3-region Arm-PCR. TCRdb recomputed calls from the multiplex PCR reads with MiXCR, one row per CDR3 protein. The sample lists 450,000 to 700,000 distinct CDR3 sequences, approximately 13% occurring once. These data were also filed under a second study, of T cells in Graves' hyperthyroidism and ophthalmopathy.

The sample in question was peripheral blood mononuclear cells (PBMCs), obtained at new diagnosis, from a patient treated with antithyroid drugs. The gene calls are TRBV5-1 and TRBJ2-1, with a possible D match to TRBD2 (6 bases). The source is a man aged 30-40 years with Graves disease. The CDR3 sequence is CASSLANLASNEQFF. The CDR3 nucleotides read TGCGCCAGCAGCTTGGCCAACCTAGCGAGCAATGAGCAGTTCTTC.